The TCR beta chain under discussion was sequenced for a study of blood T cells in healthy people across ages (dated by TCRdb to the mid-2010s). Background on the whole study: In model experiments, template switching captured roughly one uniquely barcoded TCR beta cDNA molecule for every two T cells. Age-related changes in TCR beta repertoire diversity were measured in the study by deep sequencing normalized with unique cDNA molecular identifiers. The donors were split into four age groups: young (average 16 years), middle-aged (roughly 42), aged (62) and long-lived (under 90). To avoid experimental bias, donors of different ages were randomly spread across the sequencing lanes. Using the same blood draw, the study looked at two additional independent replicas of 1 million unique cDNA reads for two donors, one aged 18 to 30 and the other aged 80 or older. Study-wide conclusions, independent of this receptor: Bulk unsorted PBMC profiling prevented conclusive comparison of naive and antigen-experienced compartments. Observed TCR beta diversity per million T cells fell roughly linearly with age, and a significant reduction was already apparent by age about 38. Because donor CMV infection status was unknown, age-related changes in expanded clonotypes were potentially confounded. Total diversity estimates from one million sequenced T cells were considered lower bounds and underestimates. Compared with the aged group, the long-lived group had more naive CD4+ T cells, fewer expanded clones and increased TCR diversity, a pattern suggesting age selection. A strong correlation was found between observed TCR beta diversity and the percentage of naive T cells measured by flow cytometry.

Donors were approximately 42 systemically healthy Caucasian individuals from Russia aged 6 to 90 years. Ten milliliters of peripheral blood were drawn from each donor into EDTA-treated Vacutainer tubes. Ficoll-Paque density-gradient centrifugation was used to isolate PBMCs, with at least 6 million per sample. Trizol reagent was used to extract total RNA from the PBMCs, yielding at least 5 micrograms per sample. For every donor, an aliquot of PBMCs went through flow cytometry to measure the percentages of naive CD45RAhigh/CD27high T cells. Libraries came from 5' RACE. The sequencer was an Illumina HiSeq 2500. The second PCR ran for roughly 6 to 11 cycles and used a J-beta primer mix along with a sample-barcoded 5' primer. A template-switch 5' adaptor carrying 12 random nucleotides introduced a unique molecular identifier onto each TCR beta cDNA molecule. At least 2.5 million CDR3-containing paired-end reads were obtained from each sample. The Mint cDNA synthesis kit, primed by a TRBC-specific oligonucleotide, was used to synthesize first-strand cDNA from all RNA. Following uracil-DNA glycosylase treatment, all cDNA underwent a first 18-cycle PCR with the universal primers M1SS and BC2_uni_R. The study's processing was this. Normalization of each sample was performed by random selection of 1 million high-quality reads, each carrying a distinct molecular identifier. Reads with shared molecular identifiers were discarded instead of being binned into consensus sequences. MiTCR, with a Q25 quality threshold and the strictest error-elimination algorithm, was used for CDR3 identification, clonotype clustering and error correction. A nonparametric unseen species model using Euler transformation provided a lower-bound estimate of total TCR beta diversity. TCRdb took the public reads, trimmed them with fastp at Q25, ran MiXCR for clone calling and kept in-frame beta chains. CDR3 protein duplicates are merged, each entry listing the most common genes and DNA. TCRdb's processing, not the authors' own work, is the source of the V and J calls. For this sample there are about 970,000 distinct CDR3 sequences; roughly 47% appear just once. The ten largest account for 20% to 25% of the sample.

As to this clonotype: This receptor's antigen is unknown. Base-call qualities are not available, and no considerably larger clone is one nucleotide away.

Per the germline V gene (reference sequence), DFQATT is the CDR1 and SNEGSKA is the CDR2. Taken from cysteine to phenylalanine, the CDR3 has 12 residues. CDR3 DNA is the only sequence kept; it has 36 bases, read in frame from the first base. The germline ends are 13 bases apart after V is trimmed by 6 bases and J by 5 bases. Sequences were obtained from blood. This TCR came from a woman aged 55-69 years in good health. The rearranged chain carries TRBV20-1 and TRBJ2-5; TRBD1 is perhaps the D gene, given 5 matching bases. The encoded CDR3 is CSARGVGETQYF. The sequence in DNA is TGCAGTGCAAGGGGCGTCGGCGAGACCCAGTACTTC.